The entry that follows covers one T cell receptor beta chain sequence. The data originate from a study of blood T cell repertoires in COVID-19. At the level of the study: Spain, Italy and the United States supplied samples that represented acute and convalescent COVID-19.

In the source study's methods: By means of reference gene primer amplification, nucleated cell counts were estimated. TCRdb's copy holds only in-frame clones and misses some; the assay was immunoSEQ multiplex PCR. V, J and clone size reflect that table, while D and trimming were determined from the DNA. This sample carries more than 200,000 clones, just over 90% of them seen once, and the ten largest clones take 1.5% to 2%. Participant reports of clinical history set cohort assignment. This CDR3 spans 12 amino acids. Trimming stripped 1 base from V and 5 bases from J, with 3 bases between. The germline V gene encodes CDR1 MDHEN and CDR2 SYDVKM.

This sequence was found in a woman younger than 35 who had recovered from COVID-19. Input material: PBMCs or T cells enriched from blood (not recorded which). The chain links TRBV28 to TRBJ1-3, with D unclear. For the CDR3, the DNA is TGTGCCAGCAGTTTATTTAGAAACACCATATATTTT. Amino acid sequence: CASSLFRNTIYF.